Below, 7 T cell receptor beta chains from the same sample are listed, as sequenced in a study of OX40 agonist ivuxolimab in advanced cancers. Sequenced by immunoSEQ multiplex PCR; TCRdb stores in-frame clones only, minus some. The repertoire has approximately 67,000 clones, approximately 90% of them found once; the top ten carry 2% to 2.5%. This specimen consisted of CD4+ or CD8+ T cells sorted from blood, obtained in a trial of the OX40 agonist ivuxolimab. These receptor sequences come from an adult with an advanced solid tumor such as melanoma, head and neck, liver or kidney cancer.

The chain uses TRBV6-1 and TRBJ2-3; D possibly matches TRBD1 or TRBD2 (5 bases each). This CDR3 region has 17 residues. Germline CDR1 MNHNS, CDR2 SASEGT. The V gene lost 4 bases and the J gene lost 4 bases, with 21 bases spanning the gap. CDR3 bases: TGTGCCAGCAGTGTGGGTGAGGACCCACGAGGGGCAGATACGCAGTATTTT. This sequence encodes CASSVGEDPRGADTQYF.

V usage is TRBV29-1 and J usage is TRBJ2-7, with D hard to call. Germline V gene data show CDR1 as SQVTM and CDR2 as ANQGSEA. This CDR3 is 13 amino acids long. The V gene lost 4 bases and the J gene lost 2 bases, with 12 bases spanning the gap. CDR3 amino acids: CSVADRVPYEQYF. The CDR3 DNA sequence: TGCAGCGTTGCTGACCGAGTACCCTACGAGCAGTACTTC.

The V gene is TRBV28, the J gene TRBJ2-3; weak D call: TRBD1 (7 bases). Trimming stripped 5 bases from V and 4 bases from J, with 16 bases between. The CDR3 runs 15 residues. Germline V gene sequence: CDR1 MDHEN, CDR2 SYDVKM. This CDR3 reads CASSTPDREADTQYF. DNA of the CDR3: TGTGCCAGCAGTACCCCAGACAGGGAGGCAGATACGCAGTATTTT.

Here the CDR3 DNA reads TGTGCCAGCAGCTTCCGTTTCCACAATGAGCAGTTCTTC. It specifies CASSFRFHNEQFF. The gene calls are TRBV5-5 and TRBJ2-1; D is undetermined. Germline values: CDR1 SGHKS, CDR2 YYEKEE (reference sequence). Trimming took 2 bases from V and 5 from J, leaving 8 bases between them. The CDR3 length is 13 residues.

The V gene is TRBV11-3, the J gene TRBJ2-1; TRBD2 matches 11 bases. The length of the CDR3 is 16 residues. From germline, CDR1 is SGHNT and CDR2 YENEEA. Trimming removed 5 bases from V and 6 bases from J; junction bases left unmatched: 9. CDR3 sequence: CASSRLAGGRFNEQFF. CDR3 DNA: TGTGCCAGCAGCCGTCTAGCGGGAGGAAGGTTCAATGAGCAGTTCTTC. Full variable domain (rest looked up from reference TRBV11-3 and TRBJ2-1): EAGVVQSPRYKIIEKKQPVAFWCNPISGHNTLYWYLQNLGQGPELLIRYENEEAVDDSQLPKDRFSAERLKGVDSTLKIQPAELGDSAVYLCASSRLAGGRFNEQFFGPGTRLTVL.

V usage is TRBV6-1 and J usage is TRBJ1-3; a weak D match, TRBD1 (5 bases). The CDR3 spans 15 residues. Germline V CDR1 and CDR2: MNHNS, SASEGT. Trimming shortened V by 2 bases and J by 2 bases, and 10 bases separated the two germline ends. For the CDR3, the DNA is TGTGCCAGCAGTGAATGGGGCAGGGCTGGAAACACCATATATTTT. As protein: CASSEWGRAGNTIYF.

The chain recombines TRBV5-1 with TRBJ1-2, with 9 nucleotides matching TRBD1. Trimming at V came to 4 bases and at J to 6 bases, leaving 4 bases not matched to a gene. The CDR3 is made up of 13 amino acids. Germline CDR1 is SGHRS and CDR2 is YFSETQ. This CDR3 is CASSVGQGNGYTF. In DNA form, the CDR3 reads TGCGCCAGCAGCGTCGGACAGGGGAATGGCTACACCTTC.